The clone carrying this T cell receptor beta chain appeared a few times. What it recognizes is unknown. The PCR had 60 Vbeta and 13 Jbeta primers. Method: immunoSEQ multiplex PCR; TCRdb's copy keeps in-frame clones and lacks some. This repertoire shows 20,000 to 30,000 clones, approximately 70% found once; its top ten account for about 4.7%. Germline lookup yields CDR1 SQVTM and CDR2 ANQGSEA. This CDR3 has 13 amino acids. The trim removed 6 bases at V and 4 bases at J, leaving 7 bases unmatched. The sample is drawn from a study of cytomegalovirus exposure and HLA in healthy donors. Overall study: Most genotyped donors, 65% to 90% of about 400, had Caucasian-associated genetic ancestry. Study results and limitations: Whilst most TCR sequences proved rare, a subset of public TCRs occurred across many donors. Presence/absence analyses took donor sequencing depth as roughly uniform. Later analysis indicated greater clonal expansion among HLA-associated TCR beta chains than among equally common other chains.

This clonotype originated in a woman aged 50 to 65 in good health and CMV-seronegative. The source material was PBMCs. The chain has TRBV29-1 and TRBJ1-1, with 8 bases fitting TRBD1. The CDR3 spells CSVLQGVGTEAFF. For the CDR3, the DNA is TGCAGCGTCCTACAGGGGGTAGGCACTGAAGCTTTCTTT.